The entry that follows covers one T cell receptor (beta chain) sequence. The antigen is unknown. These data originate in a study of shared clonotypes between healthy human individuals. Study-level findings and limits: Among the subsets, naive ones generally showed larger estimated richness than memory ones. Shared across a few donors were about 4.6% of the naive CD4 clonotypes.

Naive CD8 cells comprised CD45RO-negative, CCR7-positively selected cells, excluding terminally differentiated effector memory CD45RA+ cells. TCRdb keeps only in-frame clones here, not all; method: immunoSEQ multiplex PCR. The top ten hold approximately 0.2% of the sample, which has roughly 770,000 clones, approximately 97% seen once. This CDR3 spans 11 amino acids. The V gene lost 8 bases and the J gene lost 6 bases, with 9 bases spanning the gap. CDR1 is SGHTS, CDR2 YDEGEE, per germline. Input material: naive CD8+ T cells sorted from blood. The TCR was taken from a man aged 25-45 years in good health. The chain couples TRBV5-8 to TRBJ2-1; D is unclear. The CDR3: CARLRSNEQFF. The CDR3 DNA reads as TGTGCCAGACTACGTTCCAATGAGCAGTTCTTC.